This T cell receptor beta chain appears in the sequencing data of a study of blood T cell repertoires in COVID-19. Study as a whole: The United States, Italy and Spain were the sources of the acute and convalescent COVID-19 samples. PBMCs, B-cell-depleted T cells, or T cells were the source of the cDNA or gDNA that made up the material.

This clone appeared once. The CDR3 is 13 amino acids. The V end was cut by 5 bases, the J end by 1 base, with 11 bases between. The germline CDR1 and CDR2 sequences are SQVTM and ANQGSEA. As originally analysed: For nucleated cells, counts were estimated from reference gene primer amplification. Sequencing used immunoSEQ multiplex PCR; TCRdb keeps in-frame clones, though not all of them. Clone size and the V and J calls come from that table; the DNA yielded D and trimming. The sample yields about 260,000 clones, roughly nine tenths seen once. The receptor's source is a man aged 60-69 years who had recovered from COVID-19. This chain uses TRBV29-1 with TRBJ1-1; D gene unclear. The specimen sequenced was peripheral blood. CDR3 nucleotides: TGCAGCGTTAAAAATGCAGGGAACACTGAAGCTTTCTTT. Translation: CSVKNAGNTEAFF.